The rows below give T cell receptor beta chains drawn from one sample of a study of blood T cell repertoires in COVID-19. Here immunoSEQ multiplex PCR was the method, and the copy in TCRdb shows in-frame clones only, minus some. This sample has fewer than 60,000 clones, with about nine tenths found just once. The source material was peripheral blood. The receptors were sampled from a human donor with acute or convalescent COVID-19. The donor label of this sample is uncertain. Each CDR3 is given with its conserved first and last residue. A D gene is named only where the DNA matches it firmly. Only part of the rows carry a size: once, few, many, or a class if the clone is expanded.

J | D | V | size | DNA | CDR3
TRBJ2-2 | TRBD2 | TRBV7-2 | NA | TGTGCCAGCAGCCAGAGGGCGCTAGCGGGGGGCGCTAACACCGGGGAGCTGTTTTTT | CASSQRALAGGANTGELFF
TRBJ1-3 | TRBD1 | TRBV5-5 | once | TGTGCCAGCAGCTGGGACAGGGAGGGAAACACCATATATTTT | CASSWDREGNTIYF
TRBJ2-7 | TRBD2 | TRBV9 | NA | TGTGCCAGCAGCCCCACTAGCGCTTCCCGCTCCTACGAGCAGTACTTC | CASSPTSASRSYEQYF
TRBJ2-7 | TRBD2 | TRBV24-1 | NA | TGTGCCACCCAGGGACTAGCTGGCTACGAGCAGTACTTC | CATQGLAGYEQYF
TRBJ2-7 | TRBD2 | TRBV2 | few | TGTGCCAGCGCTATGGGGGGGGTCGGCTACGAGCAGTACTTC | CASAMGGVGYEQYF
TRBJ2-3 | TRBD2 | TRBV5-1 | NA | TGCGCCAGCAGGAGCGGGACTAGCACAGATACGCAGTATTTT | CASRSGTSTDTQYF
TRBJ1-4 | TRBD1 | TRBV6-5 | NA | TGTGCCAGCACCAGCGGAGGGGGCGAAAAACTGTTTTTT | CASTSGGGEKLFF
TRBJ2-1 | NA | TRBV18 | NA | TGTGCCAGCTCACCACCGGGGGGGGCCGGCGAGCAGTTCTTC | CASSPPGGAGEQFF
TRBJ1-5 | TRBD1 | TRBV6-5 | NA | TGTGCCAGCGGACAGGGAAGTCAGCCCCAGCATTTT | CASGQGSQPQHF
TRBJ1-1 | TRBD1 | TRBV30 | once | TGTGCCTGGAGTCGGACCCCGGGACAGGGGAGAGGGAACACTGAAGCTTTCTTT | CAWSRTPGQGRGNTEAFF
TRBJ2-3 | TRBD1 | TRBV2 | NA | TGTGCCAGCAGAAAGGACAGGGGGCGCCTCGGTGGGGAACAGAGGGAGTATTTT | CASRKDRGRLGGEQREYF
TRBJ2-3 | NA | TRBV14 | NA | TGTGCCAGCAGCCAAGATCTTGTGTTTGCCGGGGGCACAGATACGCAGTATTTT | CASSQDLVFAGGTDTQYF
TRBJ1-4 | NA | TRBV28 | once | TGTGCCAGCAGTTTAGGCCCGTGGACAGTGAATGAAAAACTGTTTTTT | CASSLGPWTVNEKLFF